A selection of T cell receptor beta chains follows, all from one sample in a study of blood T cell repertoires in COVID-19. The assay was immunoSEQ multiplex PCR, and TCRdb's table has in-frame clones only and misses some. The sample contains around 150,000 clones, roughly four fifths of which appear only once. Sequences were obtained from peripheral blood. Receptors originate from a woman of 80 years or more with acute or convalescent COVID-19. The CDR3 runs from the conserved cysteine through the conserved F or W. D genes are given only for firm matches. A clone size is listed for some rows: how often the clone was seen (once, few, many), or a class if it is expanded.

j_call	d_call	clone_size	v_call	cdr3_aa	cdr3_nt
TRBJ2-1	TRBD2	-	TRBV29-1	CSVSSSGRGDEQFF	TGCAGCGTTAGTAGTAGCGGGAGAGGGGATGAGCAGTTCTTC
TRBJ1-5	-	-	TRBV21-1	CASSKDKGRSIGSNQPQHF	TGTGCCAGCAGCAAAGATAAGGGGCGGTCGATAGGTAGCAATCAGCCCCAGCATTTT
TRBJ2-7	TRBD2	few	TRBV5-8	CASAKAGAYEQYF	TGTGCCAGCGCTAAAGCGGGAGCCTACGAGCAGTACTTC
TRBJ1-2	-	few	TRBV30	CAWSRGGYGYGYTF	TGTGCCTGGAGTCGCGGGGGTTACGGGTATGGCTACACCTTC
TRBJ2-1	TRBD2	-	TRBV3-1/TRBV3-2	CASSLGGLAGGNEQFF	TGTGCCAGCAGCTTGGGGGGACTAGCGGGAGGTAATGAGCAGTTCTTC
TRBJ1-5	-	-	TRBV6-6	CASSPTQAANQPQHF	TGTGCCAGCAGTCCCACACAGGCCGCTAATCAGCCCCAGCATTTT
TRBJ2-3	-	-	TRBV9	CASSVDPSSATGGVTDTQYF	TGTGCCAGCAGCGTAGACCCCTCCAGCGCCACAGGGGGGGTCACAGATACGCAGTATTTT
TRBJ1-2	-	-	TRBV5-1	CASMKTGSDYGYTF	TGCGCCAGCATGAAAACCGGGAGCGACTATGGCTACACCTTC
TRBJ2-2	TRBD1	-	TRBV19	CASRAGGPGELFF	TGTGCCAGTAGGGCAGGGGGCCCCGGGGAGCTGTTTTTT
TRBJ1-4	-	-	TRBV7-9	CASSLDEASFNEKLFF	TGTGCCAGCAGCTTAGATGAGGCGTCTTTTAATGAAAAACTGTTTTTT
TRBJ1-1	-	-	TRBV30	CAWSVRGTEAFF	TGTGCCTGGAGTGTAAGGGGCACTGAAGCTTTCTTT
TRBJ2-3	-	-	TRBV10-3	CAISEGAVGTDTQYF	TGTGCCATCAGTGAAGGGGCAGTTGGCACAGATACGCAGTATTTT
TRBJ1-4	TRBD1	-	TRBV18	CASSHRDRGDEKLFF	TGTGCCAGCTCCCACAGGGACAGGGGGGACGAAAAACTGTTTTTT
TRBJ2-7	-	-	TRBV19	CASSPRRSSYEQYF	TGTGCCAGTAGTCCGCGAAGGAGCTCCTACGAGCAGTACTTC
TRBJ2-1	-	-	TRBV4-1	CASSRPAGSTSLYNEQFF	TGCGCCAGCAGCCGACCAGCGGGCTCAACTTCCCTCTACAATGAGCAGTTCTTC
TRBJ2-7	TRBD1	-	TRBV27	CASSLSGTAVRYEQYF	TGTGCCAGCAGTTTATCGGGGACAGCGGTACGCTACGAGCAGTACTTC
TRBJ1-3	TRBD1	-	TRBV30	CAWSVQGAKNTIYF	TGTGCCTGGAGTGTTCAGGGGGCGAAAAACACCATATATTTT
TRBJ2-7	-	few	TRBV7-6	CASSPGTLGEQYF	TGTGCCAGCAGCCCCGGGACACTAGGCGAGCAGTACTTC
TRBJ2-7	-	once	TRBV30	CAWTRRAHPDYEQYF	TGTGCCTGGACTCGGAGGGCCCACCCTGATTACGAGCAGTACTTC
TRBJ1-1	TRBD1	-	TRBV2	CATNRGGTEAFF	TGTGCCACAAACAGGGGGGGCACTGAAGCTTTCTTT
TRBJ2-5	-	-	TRBV19	CASSLEETQYF	TGTGCCAGTAGTCTTGAAGAGACCCAGTACTTC
TRBJ2-1	TRBD2	-	TRBV20-1	CSASSLGGRVYNEQFF	TGCAGTGCTAGTTCCTTGGGCGGGAGGGTCTACAATGAGCAGTTCTTC
TRBJ1-5	TRBD1	-	TRBV5-6	CASSPSQGVVQPQHF	TGTGCCAGCAGCCCATCACAGGGGGTGGTCCAGCCCCAGCATTTT
TRBJ1-2	-	-	TRBV7-2	CASSSRGSFGYTF	TGTGCCAGCAGCTCCAGGGGCAGCTTTGGCTACACCTTC
TRBJ2-6	-	-	TRBV10-2	CASSESGDSARGANVLTF	TGCGCCAGCAGTGAGTCGGGGGACTCCGCCCGAGGGGCCAACGTCCTGACTTTC
TRBJ2-1	-	-	TRBV5-1	CASSTDWGVGEQFF	TGCGCCAGCAGCACTGACTGGGGAGTGGGTGAGCAGTTCTTC
TRBJ1-2	-	-	TRBV15	CATSRDGSAQERYGYTF	TGTGCCACCAGCAGAGATGGGAGCGCCCAGGAACGCTATGGCTACACCTTC
TRBJ1-1	-	-	TRBV11-2	CASSPRQNTEAFF	TGTGCCAGCAGCCCCCGACAGAACACTGAAGCTTTCTTT
TRBJ2-1	-	-	TRBV7-9	CASSRGRELNEQFF	TGTGCCAGCAGCCGTGGACGGGAGCTCAATGAGCAGTTCTTC
TRBJ2-1	TRBD2	-	TRBV4-3	CASSQDLGTSTNEQFF	TGCGCCAGCAGCCAAGATCTCGGGACTAGCACCAATGAGCAGTTCTTC
TRBJ1-5	-	-	TRBV30	CAWSDAGAGPSGQPQHF	TGTGCCTGGAGCGACGCGGGCGCAGGCCCGTCAGGCCAGCCCCAGCATTTT
TRBJ2-2	-	many	TRBV28	CASSLYQGGGELFF	TGTGCCAGCAGTTTATATCAGGGCGGCGGGGAGCTGTTTTTT
TRBJ1-6	-	-	TRBV27	CASSFRDTGLAPLHF	TGTGCCAGCAGTTTTAGGGACACGGGGTTGGCACCCCTCCACTTT
TRBJ2-3	-	-	TRBV5-4	CASTANREGTQYF	TGTGCCAGCACCGCGAACAGGGAGGGTACGCAGTATTTT
TRBJ2-1	TRBD1	-	TRBV27	CASRSQGTPYNEQFF	TGTGCCAGCAGATCACAGGGGACCCCCTACAATGAGCAGTTCTTC
TRBJ2-2	TRBD2	-	TRBV5-4	CASSLGLAGNTGELFF	TGTGCCAGCAGCTTGGGGCTAGCGGGGAACACCGGGGAGCTGTTTTTT
TRBJ1-5	-	-	TRBV2	CASRGEVSAQPQHF	TGTGCCAGCAGGGGGGAGGTTTCTGCGCAGCCCCAGCATTTT
TRBJ1-1	TRBD1	-	TRBV6-6	CASSYGGGADTEAFF	TGTGCCAGCAGTTATGGAGGGGGCGCGGACACTGAAGCTTTCTTT
TRBJ2-3	-	-	TRBV6-2/TRBV6-3	CASSYSFARTDTQYF	TGTGCCAGCAGTTATAGTTTTGCCCGCACAGATACGCAGTATTTT
TRBJ1-5	-	-	TRBV27	CASSLRALGGPQHF	TGTGCCAGCAGTTTACGAGCCCTAGGGGGGCCCCAGCATTTT
TRBJ2-7	-	-	TRBV11-2	CASSSAYEQYF	TGTGCCAGCAGTTCGGCCTACGAGCAGTACTTC
TRBJ2-2	-	-	TRBV6-1	CASSEARAGSHGELFF	TGTGCCAGCAGTGAAGCAAGGGCAGGGTCGCACGGGGAGCTGTTTTTT